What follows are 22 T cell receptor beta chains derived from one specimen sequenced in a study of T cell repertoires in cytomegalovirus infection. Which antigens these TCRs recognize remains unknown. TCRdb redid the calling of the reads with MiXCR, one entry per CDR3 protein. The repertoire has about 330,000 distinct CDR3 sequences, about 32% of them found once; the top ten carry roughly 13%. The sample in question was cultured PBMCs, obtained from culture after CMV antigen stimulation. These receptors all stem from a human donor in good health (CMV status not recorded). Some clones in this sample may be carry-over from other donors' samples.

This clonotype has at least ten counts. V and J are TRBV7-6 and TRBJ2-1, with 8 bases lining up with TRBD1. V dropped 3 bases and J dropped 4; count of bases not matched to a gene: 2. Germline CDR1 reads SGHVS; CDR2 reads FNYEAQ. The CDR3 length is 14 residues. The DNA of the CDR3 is TGTGCCAGCAGCTTCGGACAGGGTTACAATGAGCAGTTCTTC. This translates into CASSFGQGYNEQFF.

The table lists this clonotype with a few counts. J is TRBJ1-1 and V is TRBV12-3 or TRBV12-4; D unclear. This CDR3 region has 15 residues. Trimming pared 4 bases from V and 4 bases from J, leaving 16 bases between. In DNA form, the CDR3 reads TGTGCCAGCAGTTCCGGACGGGGAGGGAGCACTGAAGCTTTCTTT. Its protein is CASSSGRGGSTEAFF.

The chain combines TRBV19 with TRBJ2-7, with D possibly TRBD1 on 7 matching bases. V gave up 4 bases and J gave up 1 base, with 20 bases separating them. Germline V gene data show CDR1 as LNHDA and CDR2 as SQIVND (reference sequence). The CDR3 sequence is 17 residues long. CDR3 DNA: TGTGCCAGTAGTAGGAGCTTGGGGGGACAGACGTCCTACGAGCAGTACTTC. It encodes CASSRSLGGQTSYEQYF. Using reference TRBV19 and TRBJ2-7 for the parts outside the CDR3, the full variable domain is DGGITQSPKYLFRKEGQNVTLSCEQNLNHDAMYWYRQDPGQGLRLIYYSQIVNDFQKGDIAEGYSVSREKKESFPLTVTSAQKNPTAFYLCASSRSLGGQTSYEQYFGPGTRLTVT.

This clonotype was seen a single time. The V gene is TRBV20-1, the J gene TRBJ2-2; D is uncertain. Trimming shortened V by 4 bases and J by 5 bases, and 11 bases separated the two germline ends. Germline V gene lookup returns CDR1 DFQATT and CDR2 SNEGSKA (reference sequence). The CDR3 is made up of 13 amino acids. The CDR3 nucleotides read TGCAGTGCTACCCAGCGATGGACCGGGGAGCTGTTTTTT. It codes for CSATQRWTGELFF.

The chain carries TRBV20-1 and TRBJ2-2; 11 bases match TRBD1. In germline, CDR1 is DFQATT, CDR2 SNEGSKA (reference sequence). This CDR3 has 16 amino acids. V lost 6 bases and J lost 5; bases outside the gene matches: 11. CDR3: CSATNPGTGGTGELFF. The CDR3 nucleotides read TGCAGTGCCACGAACCCCGGGACAGGGGGAACCGGGGAGCTGTTTTTT.

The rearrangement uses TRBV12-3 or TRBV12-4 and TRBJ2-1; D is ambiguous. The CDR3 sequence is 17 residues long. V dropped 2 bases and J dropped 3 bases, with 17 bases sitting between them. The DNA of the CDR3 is TGTGCCAGCAGTTTACCGGGTCATCCCCCCAACTACAATGAGCAGTTCTTC. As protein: CASSLPGHPPNYNEQFF.

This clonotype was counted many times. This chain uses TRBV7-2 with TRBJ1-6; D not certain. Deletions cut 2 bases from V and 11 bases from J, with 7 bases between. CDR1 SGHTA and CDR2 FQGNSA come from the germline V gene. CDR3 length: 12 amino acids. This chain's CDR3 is CASSLNLAPLHF. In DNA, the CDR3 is TGTGCCAGCAGCTTAAATCTGGCACCCCTCCACTTT.

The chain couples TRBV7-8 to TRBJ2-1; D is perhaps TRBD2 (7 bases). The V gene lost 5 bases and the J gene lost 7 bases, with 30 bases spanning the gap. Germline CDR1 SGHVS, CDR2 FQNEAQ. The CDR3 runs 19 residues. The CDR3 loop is CASSPLRAPMRGRLNEQFF. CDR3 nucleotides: TGTGCCAGCAGCCCTTTAAGGGCCCCAATGCGGGGGCGCTTAAATGAGCAGTTCTTC.

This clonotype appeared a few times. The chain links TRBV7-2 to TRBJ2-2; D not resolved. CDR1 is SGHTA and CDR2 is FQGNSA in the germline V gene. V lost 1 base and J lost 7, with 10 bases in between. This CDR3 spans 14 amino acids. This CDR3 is CASSLGPRVGELFF. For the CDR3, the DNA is TGTGCCAGCAGCTTAGGGCCTCGCGTCGGGGAGCTGTTTTTT.

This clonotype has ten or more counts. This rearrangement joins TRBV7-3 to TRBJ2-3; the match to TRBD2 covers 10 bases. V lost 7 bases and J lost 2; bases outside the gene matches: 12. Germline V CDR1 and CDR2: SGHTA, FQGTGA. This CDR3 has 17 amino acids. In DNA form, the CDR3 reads TGTGCCAGCACCGGACTAGCGGAGGGGGGGTCCACAGATACGCAGTATTTT. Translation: CASTGLAEGGSTDTQYF.

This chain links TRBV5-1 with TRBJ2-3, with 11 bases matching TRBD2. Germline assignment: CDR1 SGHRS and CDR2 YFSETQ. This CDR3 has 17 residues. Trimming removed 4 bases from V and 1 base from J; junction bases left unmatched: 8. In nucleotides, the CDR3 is TGCGCCAGCAGCCATACGACTAGCGGGGATGGCACAGATACGCAGTATTTT. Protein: CASSHTTSGDGTDTQYF.

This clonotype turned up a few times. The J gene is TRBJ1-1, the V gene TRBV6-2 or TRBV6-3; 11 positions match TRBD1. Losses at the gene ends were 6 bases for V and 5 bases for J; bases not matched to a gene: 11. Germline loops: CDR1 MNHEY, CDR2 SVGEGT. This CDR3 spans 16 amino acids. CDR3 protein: CASRKGQGVSGTEAFF. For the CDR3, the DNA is TGTGCCAGCAGGAAGGGACAGGGGGTAAGCGGGACTGAAGCTTTCTTT.

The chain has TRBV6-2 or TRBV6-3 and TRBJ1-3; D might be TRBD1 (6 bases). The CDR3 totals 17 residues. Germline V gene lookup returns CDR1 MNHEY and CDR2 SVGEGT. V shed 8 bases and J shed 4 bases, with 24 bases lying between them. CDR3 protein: CASGNRDRRPGGNTIYF. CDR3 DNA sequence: TGTGCCAGCGGAAACAGGGATCGGCGGCCGGGAGGAAACACCATATATTTT.

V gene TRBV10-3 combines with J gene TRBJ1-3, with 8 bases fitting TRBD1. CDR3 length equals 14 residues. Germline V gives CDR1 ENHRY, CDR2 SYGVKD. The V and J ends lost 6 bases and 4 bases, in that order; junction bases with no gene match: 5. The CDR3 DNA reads TGTGCCATCAGGGGGGACAGGAGCGGAAACACCATATATTTT. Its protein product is CAIRGDRSGNTIYF.

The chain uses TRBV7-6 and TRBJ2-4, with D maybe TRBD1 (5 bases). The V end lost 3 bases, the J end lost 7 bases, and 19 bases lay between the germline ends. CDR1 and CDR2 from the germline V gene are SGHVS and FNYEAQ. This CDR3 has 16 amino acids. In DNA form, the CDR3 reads TGTGCCAGCAGCTTTATACTAACCCCGGACACTAACATTCAGTACTTC. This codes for CASSFILTPDTNIQYF.

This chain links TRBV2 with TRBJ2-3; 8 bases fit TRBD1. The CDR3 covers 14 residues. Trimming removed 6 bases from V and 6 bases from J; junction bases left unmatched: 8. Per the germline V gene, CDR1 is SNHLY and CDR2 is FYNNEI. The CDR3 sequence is CASSPDRELDTQYF. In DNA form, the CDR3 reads TGTGCCAGCAGCCCGGACAGGGAATTGGATACGCAGTATTTT.

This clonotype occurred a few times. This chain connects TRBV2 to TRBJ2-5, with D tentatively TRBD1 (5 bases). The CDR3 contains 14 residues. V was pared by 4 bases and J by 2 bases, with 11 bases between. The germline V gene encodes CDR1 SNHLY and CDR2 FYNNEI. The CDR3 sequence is CASSVGRAQETQYF. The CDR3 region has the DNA TGTGCCAGCAGTGTGGGCAGGGCTCAAGAGACCCAGTACTTC.

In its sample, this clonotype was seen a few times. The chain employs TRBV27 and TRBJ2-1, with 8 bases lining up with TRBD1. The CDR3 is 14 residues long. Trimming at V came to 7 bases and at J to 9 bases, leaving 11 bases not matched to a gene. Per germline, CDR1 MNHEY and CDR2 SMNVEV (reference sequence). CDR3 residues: CASIRLTGAGEQFF. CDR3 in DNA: TGTGCCAGCATCCGCTTGACAGGGGCCGGTGAGCAGTTCTTC.

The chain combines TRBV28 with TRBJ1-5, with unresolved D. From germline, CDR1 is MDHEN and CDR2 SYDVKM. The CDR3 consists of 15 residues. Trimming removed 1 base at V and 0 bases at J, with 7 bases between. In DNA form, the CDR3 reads TGTGCCAGCAGTTTATTGTGGGATAGCAATCAGCCCCAGCATTTT. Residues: CASSLLWDSNQPQHF.

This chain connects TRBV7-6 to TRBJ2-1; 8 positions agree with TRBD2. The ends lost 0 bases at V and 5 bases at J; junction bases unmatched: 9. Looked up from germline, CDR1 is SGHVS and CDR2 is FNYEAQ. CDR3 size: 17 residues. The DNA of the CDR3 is TGTGCCAGCAGCTTAGCGCCAGCGGGAGATCACAACAATGAGCAGTTCTTC. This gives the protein CASSLAPAGDHNNEQFF.

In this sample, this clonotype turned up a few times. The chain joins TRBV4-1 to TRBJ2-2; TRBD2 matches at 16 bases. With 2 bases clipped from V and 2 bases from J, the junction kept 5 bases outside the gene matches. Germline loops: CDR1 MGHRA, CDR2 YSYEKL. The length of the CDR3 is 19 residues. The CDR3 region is CASSQPGLAGGINTGELFF. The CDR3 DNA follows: TGCGCCAGCAGCCAACCGGGACTAGCGGGAGGGATCAACACCGGGGAGCTGTTTTTT.

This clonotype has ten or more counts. DNA for the CDR3: TGTGCCAGCAGCTTAGGGACTAGCGGGGTCTCCTACAATGAGCAGTTCTTC. This encodes CASSLGTSGVSYNEQFF. This sequence joins TRBV7-2 and TRBJ2-1, with TRBD2 identical over 12 bases. CDR1 SGHTA and CDR2 FQGNSA come from the germline V gene. The CDR3 has 17 residues. Unmatched junction bases numbered 1, after V lost 1 base and J lost 0 bases.